A selection of T cell receptor beta chains follows, all from one sample in a study of shared clonotypes between healthy human individuals. Libraries were prepared by immunoSEQ multiplex PCR; TCRdb keeps only in-frame clonotypes and omits some of them. The data show approximately 2,300,000 clones, roughly 90% seen once. The sequencing sample was made of naive CD4+ T cells from PBMCs. These receptors were taken from a man between 18 and 29 years old in good health. Some clones in this sample may be carry-over from other donors' samples. CDR3s include the opening cysteine and the closing phenylalanine or tryptophan. A D gene is named only where the DNA matches it firmly. Rows may omit the clone size; those that give it use once, few, many or a size class.

v_gene: TRBV2; d_gene: .; j_gene: TRBJ2-7; abundance: .; CDR3aa: CASRGSTGVVLPPYF; CDR3nt: TGTGCCAGCAGGGGATCGACAGGAGTCGTACTACCGCCGTACTTC
v_gene: TRBV11-3; d_gene: TRBD2; j_gene: TRBJ2-1; abundance: once; CDR3aa: CASSWTGTSINEQFF; CDR3nt: TGTGCCAGCAGCTGGACCGGGACTAGCATAAATGAGCAGTTCTTC
v_gene: TRBV28; d_gene: .; j_gene: TRBJ2-6; abundance: .; CDR3aa: CASSRPGGANVLTF; CDR3nt: TGTGCCAGCAGTCGTCCGGGTGGGGCCAACGTCCTGACTTTC
v_gene: TRBV2; d_gene: .; j_gene: TRBJ2-1; abundance: .; CDR3aa: CASMTGSSYNEQFF; CDR3nt: TGTGCCAGCATGACGGGGAGCTCCTACAATGAGCAGTTCTTC
v_gene: TRBV5-4; d_gene: TRBD2; j_gene: TRBJ2-3; abundance: once; CDR3aa: CASSVGSGSGTDTQYF; CDR3nt: TGTGCCAGCAGCGTCGGTAGCGGGAGTGGCACAGATACGCAGTATTTT
v_gene: TRBV9; d_gene: TRBD1; j_gene: TRBJ1-2; abundance: .; CDR3aa: CASSVQGGYYGYTF; CDR3nt: TGTGCCAGCAGCGTACAAGGGGGCTACTATGGCTACACCTTC
v_gene: TRBV7-6; d_gene: .; j_gene: TRBJ2-2; abundance: .; CDR3aa: CASSQTAPHTGELFF; CDR3nt: TGTGCCAGCAGCCAAACAGCCCCGCACACCGGGGAGCTGTTTTTT
v_gene: TRBV29-1; d_gene: TRBD1; j_gene: TRBJ2-3; abundance: once; CDR3aa: CIIAQGADTQYF; CDR3nt: TGCATAATTGCCCAGGGGGCAGATACGCAGTATTTT
v_gene: TRBV28; d_gene: .; j_gene: TRBJ2-7; abundance: .; CDR3aa: CASSFSDRYEQYF; CDR3nt: TGTGCCAGCAGTTTTAGCGACCGATACGAGCAGTACTTC
v_gene: TRBV4-3; d_gene: TRBD2; j_gene: TRBJ2-7; abundance: .; CDR3aa: CASSRRVGGSVTYEQYF; CDR3nt: TGCGCCAGCAGTCGAAGGGTGGGCGGGAGTGTGACCTACGAGCAGTACTTC
v_gene: TRBV5-1; d_gene: .; j_gene: TRBJ2-1; abundance: once; CDR3aa: CASSLAGTYNEQFF; CDR3nt: TGCGCCAGCAGCTTGGCCGGGACATACAATGAGCAGTTCTTC
v_gene: TRBV7-9; d_gene: TRBD1; j_gene: TRBJ2-3; abundance: .; CDR3aa: CASSLARFRDRVHTQYF; CDR3nt: TGTGCCAGCAGCTTAGCGCGTTTTCGGGACAGGGTACATACGCAGTATTTT
v_gene: TRBV18; d_gene: .; j_gene: TRBJ1-4; abundance: .; CDR3aa: CASSPGVDEKLFF; CDR3nt: TGTGCCAGCTCACCTGGAGTGGATGAAAAACTGTTTTTT
v_gene: TRBV6-5; d_gene: .; j_gene: TRBJ2-5; abundance: .; CDR3aa: CAARAGETQYF; CDR3nt: TGTGCCGCCAGGGCTGGGGAGACCCAGTACTTC
v_gene: TRBV30; d_gene: .; j_gene: TRBJ1-3; abundance: .; CDR3aa: CAWSLGVSGNTIYF; CDR3nt: TGTGCCTGGAGCCTTGGGGTTTCTGGAAACACCATATATTTT
v_gene: TRBV7-8; d_gene: .; j_gene: TRBJ1-1; abundance: .; CDR3aa: CASSLEGGYTEAFF; CDR3nt: TGTGCCAGCAGCTTAGAGGGGGGTTACACTGAAGCTTTCTTT
v_gene: TRBV10-3; d_gene: TRBD2; j_gene: TRBJ2-2; abundance: .; CDR3aa: CAIRSDSGLAGGSTGELFF; CDR3nt: TGTGCCATCAGATCTGATTCCGGACTAGCGGGAGGGAGCACCGGGGAGCTGTTTTTT
v_gene: TRBV27; d_gene: .; j_gene: TRBJ2-2; abundance: .; CDR3aa: CASTLTGSGTGELFF; CDR3nt: TGTGCCAGCACCCTAACGGGATCGGGCACCGGGGAGCTGTTTTTT
v_gene: TRBV5-1; d_gene: TRBD1; j_gene: TRBJ2-7; abundance: .; CDR3aa: CARKSSGTGCEQYF; CDR3nt: TGCGCCAGGAAATCCTCCGGGACAGGGTGCGAGCAGTACTTC
v_gene: TRBV5-1; d_gene: TRBD1; j_gene: TRBJ2-5; abundance: .; CDR3aa: CASSLAGTGGQETQYF; CDR3nt: TGCGCCAGCAGCTTGGCCGGGACAGGGGGACAAGAGACCCAGTACTTC